The 9 T cell receptor beta chains listed next were all sequenced from one sample in a study of T cells in Graves' hyperthyroidism and ophthalmopathy. RNA transcripts provided the source from which TCR beta CDR3 regions were amplified. With the HTBI primer set, the TCR CDR3 went through a first round of RT-PCR. One entry per CDR3 protein results from TCRdb running MiXCR on the multiplex PCR reads. The sample yields around 500,000 distinct CDR3 sequences, approximately 15% seen once. Material: blood. Receptor source: a young woman with Graves' hyperthyroidism.

This clonotype has more than one count but fewer than ten. This rearrangement joins TRBV6-1 to TRBJ1-2, with D unclear. Germline lookup yields CDR1 MNHNS and CDR2 SASEGT. The V end lost 10 bases, the J end lost 13 bases, and 13 bases lay between the germline ends. The CDR3 contains 9 residues. The CDR3 nucleotides read TGTGCCACCGCCATGCCGGCCACCTTC. Translation gives CATAMPATF.

The chain couples TRBV5-6 to TRBJ1-5; a possible D gene is TRBD1 (5 bases). V lost 0 bases, J lost 6 bases, and 10 bases lay in between. The CDR3 runs 14 residues. Per the germline V gene, CDR1 is SGHDT and CDR2 is YYEEEE. This CDR3 is CASSLGQGFQPQHF. CDR3 nucleotides: TGTGCCAGCAGCTTGGGTCAGGGTTTTCAGCCCCAGCATTTT.

This clonotype came up many times. This chain uses TRBV6-1 with TRBJ2-7; 15 bases agree with TRBD2. The CDR3 spans 14 residues. Germline V gene data show CDR1 as MNHNS and CDR2 as SASEGT. V lost 5 bases and J lost 7; bases outside the gene matches: 3. The CDR3 loop is CASSRTSGRAEQYF. The CDR3 bases are TGTGCCAGCAGTAGGACTAGCGGGAGGGCTGAGCAGTACTTC.

As for this clonotype: This may come from a read error, since a much larger clone is one base off. The genes are TRBV6-1 and TRBJ1-5; D ambiguous. CDR3 length: 13 residues. CDR1 is MNHNS, CDR2 SASEGT, per germline. Here the CDR3 reads CASSETEDQPKHF. CDR3 in DNA: TGTGCCAGCAGTGAAACAGAGGATCAGCCCAAGCATTTT.

V and J are TRBV5-1 and TRBJ1-3; D possibly corresponds to TRBD1 (6 bases). V lost 0 bases, J lost 3 bases, and 10 bases lay in between. CDR1 and CDR2 from the germline V gene are SGHRS and YFSETQ. The length of the CDR3 is 15 residues. Here the CDR3 reads CASSLEGGYGNTIYF. The CDR3 DNA reads TGCGCCAGCAGCTTGGAGGGGGGCTATGGAAACACCATATATTTT.

This clonotype occurred many times. The V call is TRBV11-3, the J call TRBJ1-4, with a tentative D call TRBD1 (5 bases). Germline V gene lookup returns CDR1 SGHNT and CDR2 YENEEA. V gave up 3 bases and J gave up 2 bases, with 10 bases separating them. This CDR3 region has 15 residues. In DNA form, the CDR3 reads TGTGCCAGCAGCTTCATCAAGGGGACTAATGAAAAACTGTTTTTT. Its protein is CASSFIKGTNEKLFF.

This chain connects TRBV25-1 to TRBJ2-5; D possibly matches TRBD1 or TRBD2 (5 bases each). CDR1 MGHDK and CDR2 SYGVNS come from the germline V gene. The germline V and J ends were trimmed by 1 base and 5 bases, with 11 bases remaining between them. CDR3 length: 14 residues. DNA for the CDR3: TGTGCCAGCAGTGAATCTCGGGGCGGGGAGACCCAGTACTTC. Translated: CASSESRGGETQYF.

Ten or more counts support this clonotype. V is TRBV12-3 or TRBV12-4 and J is TRBJ2-5; 11 bases line up with TRBD2. The CDR3 is made up of 16 amino acids. The V gene end was trimmed by 3 bases and the J gene end by 5 bases; junction bases not matched to a gene: 8. For the CDR3, the DNA is TGTGCCAGCAGTTTCTTAGCGGGAGGGCCGAGGGAGACCCAGTACTTC. Protein sequence: CASSFLAGGPRETQYF.

This clonotype was found many times. The chain joins TRBV5-1 to TRBJ2-1; D gene ambiguous. CDR3 size: 16 residues. Trimming shortened V by 3 bases and J by 6 bases, and 19 bases separated the two germline ends. Germline CDR1 reads SGHRS; CDR2 reads YFSETQ. The CDR3 region has the DNA TGCGCCAGCAGCTCAACCCCGGGTTCTGGGTCCAATGAGCAGTTCTTC. This gives the protein CASSSTPGSGSNEQFF.